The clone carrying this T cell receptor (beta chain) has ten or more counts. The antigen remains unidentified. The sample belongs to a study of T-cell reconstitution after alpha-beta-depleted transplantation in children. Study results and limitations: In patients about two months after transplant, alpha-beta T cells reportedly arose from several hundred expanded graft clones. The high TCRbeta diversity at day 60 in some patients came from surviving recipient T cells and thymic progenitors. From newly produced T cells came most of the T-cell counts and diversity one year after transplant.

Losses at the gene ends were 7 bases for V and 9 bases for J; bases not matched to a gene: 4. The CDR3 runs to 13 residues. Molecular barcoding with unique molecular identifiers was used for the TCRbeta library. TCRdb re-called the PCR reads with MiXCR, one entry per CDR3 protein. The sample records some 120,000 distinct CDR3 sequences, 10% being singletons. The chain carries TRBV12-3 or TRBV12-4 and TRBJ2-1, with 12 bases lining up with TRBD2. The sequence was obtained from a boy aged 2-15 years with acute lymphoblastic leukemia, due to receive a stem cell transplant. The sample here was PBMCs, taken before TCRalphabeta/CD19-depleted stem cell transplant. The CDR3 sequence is CASTLTSGGEQFF. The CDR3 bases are TGTGCCAGCACCCTGACTAGCGGGGGTGAGCAGTTCTTC.